This TCR beta chain emerged from a study of CD8+CD57+ T cells in acquired aplastic anemia. General study results and limits: Patients versus controls showed no significant CD8+ Simpson's diversity difference. Around 29 shared CD8+ CDR3s appeared highly expressed within patients' immunodominant clones.

Genomic DNA provided the template from which TCR beta VDJ and CDR3 profiles were obtained. TCRdb used MiXCR to reprocess the reads, holding one entry per CDR3 protein. The table has some 200,000 distinct CDR3 sequences, around 50% seen once. All patients picked for sequencing had shown, by flow cytometry, an expansion of CD8+CD57+ cells. A single count supports this clonotype. Its cognate antigen is unknown. The clonotype comes from a human donor with aplastic anemia. The sample consisted of sorted CD4+, CD8+, or CD8+CD57+ T cells (not recorded which) from PBMCs.

CDR3 in amino acids: CASSYSWTAEVQQYF. CDR3 DNA: TGTGCCAGCAGTTACTCATGGACGGCGGAGGTCCAGCAGTACTTC. The J gene is TRBJ2-7, the V gene TRBV6-5, with D perhaps matching TRBD2 (5 bases). Between the trimmed V and J ends, which lost 0 bases and 8 bases, there was a span of 17 bases. The germline gives CDR1 MNHEY, CDR2 SVGAGI. This CDR3 region has 15 residues.